The 16 T cell receptor beta chains below were found in one sample sequenced in a study of Ad26.COV2.S vaccination and SARS-CoV-2 variants. Here immunoSEQ multiplex PCR was the method, and the copy in TCRdb shows in-frame clones only, minus some. Counted here are approximately 250,000 clones, roughly 85% occurring once; the ten biggest clones make up 2.9%. Documented treatment: 15 to 20 received Ad26.COV2.S at low or high dose, single or two shots; roughly five received placebo; per-sample allocation not given. Sampling occurred on day 63 after the first vaccine or placebo injection. The sequences come from peripheral blood, collected in a trial of Ad26.COV2.S vaccine versus placebo. The receptors stem from a person between 18 and 65 years old who received the Ad26.COV2.S COVID-19 vaccine or a placebo.

For this clone: Other DNA sequences within the sample encode an identical CDR3. V usage is TRBV4-3 and J usage is TRBJ1-1; D not resolved. Germline CDR1 is LGHNA and CDR2 is YSLEER. The CDR3 runs 14 residues. The V end lost 0 bases, the J end lost 2 bases, and 7 bases lay between the germline ends. The CDR3 bases are TGCGCCAGCAGCCAAGATATGGGAAACACTGAAGCTTTCTTT. This sequence encodes CASSQDMGNTEAFF.

The gene calls are TRBV7-9 and TRBJ2-7; D unclear. Trimming pared 5 bases from V and 3 bases from J, leaving 11 bases between. The CDR3 loop spans 13 amino acids. Germline CDR1 reads SEHNR; CDR2 reads FQNEAQ (reference sequence). The CDR3 sequence is CASSAPGFYEQYF. The CDR3 nucleotides read TGTGCCAGCAGCGCGCCTGGGTTCTACGAGCAGTACTTC.

The chain is built from TRBV2 and TRBJ1-1; 9 nucleotides agree with TRBD1. The CDR3 extends over 16 amino acids. Unmatched junction bases numbered 13, after V lost 6 bases and J lost 5 bases. From germline, CDR1 is SNHLY and CDR2 FYNNEI. The CDR3 nucleotides read TGTGCCAGCAGCCGGGTGGGGACAGGGAGGGATACTGAAGCTTTCTTT. Its translation is CASSRVGTGRDTEAFF.

The CDR3 bases are TGTGCCAGCAGGACAGGGGCCACAGATACGCAGTATTTT. It specifies CASRTGATDTQYF. The gene calls are TRBV7-9 and TRBJ2-3; 8 bases align to TRBD1. The CDR3 consists of 13 residues. Germline assignment: CDR1 SEHNR and CDR2 FQNEAQ (reference sequence). With V trimmed by 6 bases and J by 2 bases, 1 base remained unmatched.

The chain uses TRBV27 and TRBJ2-5, with 10 bases fitting TRBD1. The ends lost 2 bases at V and 5 bases at J; junction bases unmatched: 5. This CDR3 has 15 amino acids. Germline CDR1 is MNHEY and CDR2 is SMNVEV (reference sequence). The CDR3 sequence: CASSLRTGGPETQYF. In DNA, the CDR3 is TGTGCCAGCAGTTTAAGGACAGGGGGTCCGGAGACCCAGTACTTC.

The gene calls are TRBV19 and TRBJ2-7; D is unresolved. V was shortened by 4 bases and J by 1 base, with 11 bases between the two germline ends. CDR3 length: 14 residues. CDR1 is LNHDA, CDR2 SQIVND, per germline (reference sequence). In DNA form, the CDR3 reads TGTGCCAGTAGTAGTCAGGTAGCTTCCTACGAGCAGTACTTC. It is translated as CASSSQVASYEQYF.

A note on this clone: The sample has other DNA sequences that encode this CDR3 too. The rearrangement uses TRBV7-2 and TRBJ1-1; no reliable D call. Germline V gene sequence: CDR1 SGHTA, CDR2 FQGNSA. The V end was cut by 1 base, the J end by 0 bases, with 6 bases between. CDR3 length: 14 amino acids. CDR3 sequence (DNA): TGTGCCAGCAGCTTAGGTCAGCTGAACACTGAAGCTTTCTTT. Protein sequence: CASSLGQLNTEAFF.

V is TRBV3-1 (or the pseudogene TRBV3-2) and J is TRBJ1-1, with 7 bases matching TRBD1. J gave up 9 bases and V 4 bases, and 8 bases lay outside the gene matches. The CDR3 is 13 amino acids. Germline CDR1 and CDR2: LGHDT and YNNKEL (reference sequence). The CDR3 DNA follows: TGTGCCAGCAGCCCTCTAAAGGGACAGCAAGCTTTCTTT. Protein sequence: CASSPLKGQQAFF.

The chain is built from TRBV19 and TRBJ2-3; 7 bases are shared with TRBD2. V was pared by 3 bases and J by 1 base, with 4 bases of the junction left unmatched. The CDR3 sequence is 15 residues long. Germline CDR1 and CDR2: LNHDA and SQIVND (reference sequence). For the CDR3, the DNA is TGTGCCAGTAGTATTAGGGACTACCGCACAGATACGCAGTATTTT. As protein: CASSIRDYRTDTQYF.

This clone was counted a single time. This chain joins TRBV6-5 and TRBJ1-5, with D possibly matching TRBD1 (5 bases). The length of the CDR3 is 16 residues. Germline-derived CDR1 and CDR2 are MNHEY and SVGAGI. V lost 4 bases, J lost 0 bases, and 13 bases lay in between. The CDR3 loop reads CASSSSGTYSNQPQHF. For the CDR3, the DNA is TGTGCCAGCAGTTCAAGCGGGACGTATAGCAATCAGCCCCAGCATTTT.

The CDR3 reads CASSLWGETQYF. For the CDR3, the DNA is TGTGCCAGCAGCTTATGGGGGGAGACCCAGTACTTC. This chain connects TRBV7-2 to TRBJ2-5; tentatively, D is TRBD1 or TRBD2 (5 bases each). The CDR3 length is 12 residues. Trimming removed 2 bases from V and 5 bases from J, with 6 bases in between. Germline loops: CDR1 SGHTA, CDR2 FQGNSA.

This chain uses TRBV6-5 with TRBJ1-2; tentatively, D is TRBD1 (6 bases). CDR1 is MNHEY and CDR2 is SVGAGI in the germline V gene. CDR3 length equals 13 residues. Trimming stripped 0 bases from V and 11 bases from J, with 13 bases between. CDR3 sequence reads: CASSYSGGSSYTF. The CDR3 nucleotides are TGTGCCAGCAGTTACTCAGGGGGATCGAGTTACACCTTC.

This clone came up once. This chain connects TRBV27 to TRBJ1-2, with 9 positions matching TRBD1. V lost 5 bases, J lost 4 bases, and 11 bases stayed unmatched. Germline loops: CDR1 MNHEY, CDR2 SMNVEV (reference sequence). This CDR3 region has 16 residues. The CDR3 DNA reads TGTGCCAGCAGTCGTAACCGGGACAGGGCCACCTATGGCTACACCTTC. Protein: CASSRNRDRATYGYTF.

V usage is TRBV5-1 and J usage is TRBJ2-2; TRBD2 matches 9 bases. After removal of 2 bases from V and 5 bases from J, the junction contained 7 bases not matched to a gene. CDR3 length equals 16 residues. Germline V gene sequence: CDR1 SGHRS, CDR2 YFSETQ. This CDR3 is CASSFQREALTGELFF. DNA for the CDR3: TGCGCCAGCAGCTTCCAGCGGGAGGCGTTGACCGGGGAGCTGTTTTTT.

The rearrangement links TRBV7-2 to TRBJ1-2; no clear D gene. Trimming took off 1 base at V and 2 bases at J, with 8 bases between the two ends. The CDR3 length is 14 residues. The germline gives CDR1 SGHTA, CDR2 FQGNSA. The CDR3 is CASSLDKQNYGYTF. DNA of the CDR3: TGTGCCAGCAGCTTAGATAAGCAGAACTATGGCTACACCTTC.

The chain employs TRBV6-6 and TRBJ2-7; possibly TRBD1 for D (5 bases). Germline CDR1 and CDR2: MNHNY and SVGAGI (reference sequence). Trimming pared 6 bases from V and 0 bases from J, leaving 15 bases between. The CDR3 has 15 amino acids. The CDR3 region has the DNA TGTGCCAGCAGCCCCGAGATTCAGGGCTCCTACGAGCAGTACGTC. Translated: CASSPEIQGSYEQYV.